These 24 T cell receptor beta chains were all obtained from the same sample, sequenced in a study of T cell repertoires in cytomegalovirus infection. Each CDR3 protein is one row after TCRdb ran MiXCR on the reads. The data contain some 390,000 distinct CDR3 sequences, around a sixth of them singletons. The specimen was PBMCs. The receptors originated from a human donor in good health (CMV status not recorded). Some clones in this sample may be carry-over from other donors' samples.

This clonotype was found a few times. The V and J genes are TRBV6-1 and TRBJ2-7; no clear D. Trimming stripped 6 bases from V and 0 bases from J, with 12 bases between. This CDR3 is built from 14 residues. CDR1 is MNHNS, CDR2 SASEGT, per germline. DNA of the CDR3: TGTGCCAGCAGCCGAGGATGGAGCTCCTACGAGCAGTACTTC. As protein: CASSRGWSSYEQYF.

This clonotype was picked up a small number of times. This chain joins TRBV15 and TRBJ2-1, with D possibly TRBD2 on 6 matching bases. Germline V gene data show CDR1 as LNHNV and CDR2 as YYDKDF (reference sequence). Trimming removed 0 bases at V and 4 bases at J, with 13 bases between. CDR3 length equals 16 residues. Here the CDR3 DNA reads TGTGCCACCAGCAGAGATCCTAGCGAGAGTTACAATGAGCAGTTCTTC. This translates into CATSRDPSESYNEQFF.

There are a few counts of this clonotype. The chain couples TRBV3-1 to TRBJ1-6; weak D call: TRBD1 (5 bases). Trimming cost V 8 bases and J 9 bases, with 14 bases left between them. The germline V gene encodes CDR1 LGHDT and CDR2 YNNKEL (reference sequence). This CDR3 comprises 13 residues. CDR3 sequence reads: CASGNGAASPLHF. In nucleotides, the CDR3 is TGTGCCAGCGGGAACGGGGCGGCTTCACCCCTCCACTTT. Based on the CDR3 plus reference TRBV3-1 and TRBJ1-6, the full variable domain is DTAVSQTPKYLVTQMGNDKSIKCEQNLGHDTMYWYKQDSKKFLKIMFSYNNKELIINETVPNRFSPKSPDKAHLNLHINSLELGDSAVYFCASGNGAASPLHFGNGTRLTVT.

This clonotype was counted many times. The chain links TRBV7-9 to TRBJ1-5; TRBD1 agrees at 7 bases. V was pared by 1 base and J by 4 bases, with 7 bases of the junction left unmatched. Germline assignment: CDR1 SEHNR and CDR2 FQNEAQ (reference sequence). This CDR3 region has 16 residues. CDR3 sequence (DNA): TGTGCCAGCAGCTTAGAGGGGACAGTTCCAAATCAGCCCCAGCATTTT. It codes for CASSLEGTVPNQPQHF.

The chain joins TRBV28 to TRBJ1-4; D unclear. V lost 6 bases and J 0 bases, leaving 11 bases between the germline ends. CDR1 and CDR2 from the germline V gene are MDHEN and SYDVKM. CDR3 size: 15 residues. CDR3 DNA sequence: TGTGCCAGCAGCCGGACGGTAGCAACTAATGAAAAACTGTTTTTT. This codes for CASSRTVATNEKLFF.

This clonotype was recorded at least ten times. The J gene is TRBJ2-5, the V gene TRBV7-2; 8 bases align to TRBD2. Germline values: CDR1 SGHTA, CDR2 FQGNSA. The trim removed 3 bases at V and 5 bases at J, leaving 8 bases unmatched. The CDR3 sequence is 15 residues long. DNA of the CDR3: TGTGCCAGCAGCTTGTCGCGGGAGGTTCGGGAGACCCAGTACTTC. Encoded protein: CASSLSREVRETQYF.

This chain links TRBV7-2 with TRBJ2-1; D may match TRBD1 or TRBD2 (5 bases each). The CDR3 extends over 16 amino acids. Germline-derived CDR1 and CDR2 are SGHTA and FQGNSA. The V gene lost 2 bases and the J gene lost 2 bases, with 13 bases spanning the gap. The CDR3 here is CASSLYRGPTYNEQFF. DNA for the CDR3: TGTGCCAGCAGCTTATATCGGGGCCCCACCTACAATGAGCAGTTCTTC.

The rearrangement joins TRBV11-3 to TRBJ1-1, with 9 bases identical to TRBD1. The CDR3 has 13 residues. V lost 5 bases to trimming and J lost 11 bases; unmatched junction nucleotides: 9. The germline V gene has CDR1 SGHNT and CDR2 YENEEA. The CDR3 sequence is CASSPGQGPAAFF. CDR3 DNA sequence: TGTGCCAGCAGCCCGGGACAGGGCCCGGCGGCTTTCTTT.

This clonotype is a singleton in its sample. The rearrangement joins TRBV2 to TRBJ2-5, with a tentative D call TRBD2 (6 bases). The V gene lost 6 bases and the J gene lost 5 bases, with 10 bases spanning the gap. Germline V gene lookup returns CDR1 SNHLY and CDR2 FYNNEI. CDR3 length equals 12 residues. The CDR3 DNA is TGTGCCAGCAGGGACTATCGGGAGACCCAGTACTTC. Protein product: CASRDYRETQYF.

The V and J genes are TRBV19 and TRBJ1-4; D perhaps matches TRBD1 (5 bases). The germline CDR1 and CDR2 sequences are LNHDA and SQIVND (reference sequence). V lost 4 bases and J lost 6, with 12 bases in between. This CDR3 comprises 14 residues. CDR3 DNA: TGTGCCAGTAGTACCCCAGGGACGGATGAAAAACTGTTTTTT. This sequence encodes CASSTPGTDEKLFF.

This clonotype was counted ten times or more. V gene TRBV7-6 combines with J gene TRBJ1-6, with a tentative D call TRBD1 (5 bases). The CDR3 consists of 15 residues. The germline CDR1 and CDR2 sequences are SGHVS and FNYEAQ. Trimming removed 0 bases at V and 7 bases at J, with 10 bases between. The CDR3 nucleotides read TGTGCCAGCAGCTTAGCTAGGGGCCCAAATTCACCCCTCCACTTT. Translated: CASSLARGPNSPLHF. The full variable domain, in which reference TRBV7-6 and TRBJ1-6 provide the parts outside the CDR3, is GAGVSQSPRYKVTKRGQDVALRCDPISGHVSLYWYRQALGQGPEFLTYFNYEAQQDKSGLPNDRFSAERPEGSISTLTIQRTEQRDSAMYRCASSLARGPNSPLHFGNGTRLTVT.

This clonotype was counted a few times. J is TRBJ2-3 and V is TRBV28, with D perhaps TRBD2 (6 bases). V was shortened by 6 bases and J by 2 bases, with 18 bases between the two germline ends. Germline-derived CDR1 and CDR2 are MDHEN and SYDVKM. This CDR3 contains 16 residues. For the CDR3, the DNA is TGTGCCAGCAGGCCCCGTGCGGGACGCTTCACAGATACGCAGTATTTT. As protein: CASRPRAGRFTDTQYF.

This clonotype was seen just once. CDR3 region: CASTLGQGINEKLFF. The CDR3, as DNA: TGTGCCAGCACTCTAGGACAGGGAATTAATGAAAAACTGTTTTTT. This rearrangement joins TRBV2 to TRBJ1-4; 8 nucleotides agree with TRBD1. The V gene end was trimmed by 7 bases and the J gene end by 4 bases; junction bases not matched to a gene: 8. The CDR3 contains 15 residues. Germline V gene sequence: CDR1 SNHLY, CDR2 FYNNEI.

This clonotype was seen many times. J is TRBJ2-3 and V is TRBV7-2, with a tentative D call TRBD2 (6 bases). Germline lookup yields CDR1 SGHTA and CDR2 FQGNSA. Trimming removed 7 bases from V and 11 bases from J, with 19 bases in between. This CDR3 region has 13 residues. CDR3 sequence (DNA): TGTGCCAGCACCCCACCCAGCGGGTATCGGCAGTATTTT. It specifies CASTPPSGYRQYF.

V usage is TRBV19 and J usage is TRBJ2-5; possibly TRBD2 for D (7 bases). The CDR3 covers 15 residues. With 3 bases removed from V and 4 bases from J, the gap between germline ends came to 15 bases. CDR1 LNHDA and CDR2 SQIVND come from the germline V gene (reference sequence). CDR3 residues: CASSIRGARRETQYF. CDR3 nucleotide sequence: TGTGCCAGTAGTATTCGGGGGGCTAGAAGAGAGACCCAGTACTTC. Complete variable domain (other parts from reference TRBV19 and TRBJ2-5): DGGITQSPKYLFRKEGQNVTLSCEQNLNHDAMYWYRQDPGQGLRLIYYSQIVNDFQKGDIAEGYSVSREKKESFPLTVTSAQKNPTAFYLCASSIRGARRETQYFGPGTRLLVL.

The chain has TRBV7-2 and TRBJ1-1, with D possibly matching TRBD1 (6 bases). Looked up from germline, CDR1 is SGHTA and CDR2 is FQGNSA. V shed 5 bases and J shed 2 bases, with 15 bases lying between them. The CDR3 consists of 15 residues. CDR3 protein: CASSPQGRANTEAFF. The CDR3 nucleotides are TGTGCCAGCAGCCCCCAGGGGCGGGCCAACACTGAAGCTTTCTTT.

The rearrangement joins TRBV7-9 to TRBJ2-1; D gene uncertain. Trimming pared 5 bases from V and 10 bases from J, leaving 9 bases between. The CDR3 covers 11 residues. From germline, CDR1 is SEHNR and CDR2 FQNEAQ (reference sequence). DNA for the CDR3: TGTGCCAGCAGCACCCGCGAAGAGCAGTTCTTC. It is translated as CASSTREEQFF.

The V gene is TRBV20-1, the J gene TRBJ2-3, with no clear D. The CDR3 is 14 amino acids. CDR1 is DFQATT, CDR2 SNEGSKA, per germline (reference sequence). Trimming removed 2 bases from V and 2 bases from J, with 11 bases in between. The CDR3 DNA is TGCAGTGCTAGACTACGGCTGTACACAGATACGCAGTATTTT. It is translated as CSARLRLYTDTQYF.

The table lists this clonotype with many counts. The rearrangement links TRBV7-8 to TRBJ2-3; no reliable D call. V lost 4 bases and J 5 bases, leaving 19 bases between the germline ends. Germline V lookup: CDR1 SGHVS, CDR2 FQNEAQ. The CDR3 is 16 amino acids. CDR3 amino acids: CASSSLVSFSRDTQYF. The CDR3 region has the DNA TGTGCCAGCAGCTCCCTAGTTAGCTTTAGTCGAGATACGCAGTATTTT.

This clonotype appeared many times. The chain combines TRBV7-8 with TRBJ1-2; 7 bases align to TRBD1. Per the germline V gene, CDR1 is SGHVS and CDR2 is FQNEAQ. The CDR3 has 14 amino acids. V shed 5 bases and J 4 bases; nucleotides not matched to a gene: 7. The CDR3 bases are TGTGCCAGCAGCCGGGACAGTTCCCTCTATGGCTACACCTTC. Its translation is CASSRDSSLYGYTF. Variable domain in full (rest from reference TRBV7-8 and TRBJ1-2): GAGVSQSPRYKVAKRGQDVALRCDPISGHVSLFWYQQALGQGPEFLTYFQNEAQLDKSGLPSDRFFAERPEGSVSTLKIQRTQQEDSAVYLCASSRDSSLYGYTFGSGTRLTVV.

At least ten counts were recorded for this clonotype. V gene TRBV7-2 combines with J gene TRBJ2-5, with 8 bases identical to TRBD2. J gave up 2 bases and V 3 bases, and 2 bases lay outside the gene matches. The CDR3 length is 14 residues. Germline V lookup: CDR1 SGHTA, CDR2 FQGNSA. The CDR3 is CASSFSGGQETQYF. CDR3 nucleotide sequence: TGTGCCAGCAGCTTCTCGGGGGGGCAAGAGACCCAGTACTTC.

The CDR3 protein is CAISDRDWTYQETQYF. The CDR3 nucleotides read TGTGCCATCAGTGACCGGGACTGGACATACCAAGAGACCCAGTACTTC. The rearrangement uses TRBV10-3 and TRBJ2-5, with D tentatively TRBD2 (6 bases). The V end was cut by 3 bases, the J end by 0 bases, with 14 bases between. Germline assignment: CDR1 ENHRY and CDR2 SYGVKD. This CDR3 spans 16 amino acids.

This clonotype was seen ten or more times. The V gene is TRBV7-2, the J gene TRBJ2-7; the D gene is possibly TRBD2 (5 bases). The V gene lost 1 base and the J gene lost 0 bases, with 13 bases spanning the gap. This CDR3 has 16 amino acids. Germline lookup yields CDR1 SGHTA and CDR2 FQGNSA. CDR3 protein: CASSLVGLLSSYEQYF. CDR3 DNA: TGTGCCAGCAGCTTAGTTGGACTCCTTAGCTCCTACGAGCAGTACTTC. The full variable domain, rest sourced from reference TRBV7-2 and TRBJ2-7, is GAGVSQSPSNKVTEKGKDVELRCDPISGHTALYWYRQSLGQGLEFLIYFQGNSAPDKSGLPSDRFSAERTGGSVSTLTIQRTQQEDSAVYLCASSLVGLLSSYEQYFGPGTRLTVT.

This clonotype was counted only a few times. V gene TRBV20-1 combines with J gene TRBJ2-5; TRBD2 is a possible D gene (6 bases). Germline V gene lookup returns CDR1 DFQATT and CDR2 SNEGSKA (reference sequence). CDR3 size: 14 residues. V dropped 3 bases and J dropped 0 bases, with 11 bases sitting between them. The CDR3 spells CSARGLKHQETQYF. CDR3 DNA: TGCAGTGCTAGGGGACTCAAACACCAAGAGACCCAGTACTTC.